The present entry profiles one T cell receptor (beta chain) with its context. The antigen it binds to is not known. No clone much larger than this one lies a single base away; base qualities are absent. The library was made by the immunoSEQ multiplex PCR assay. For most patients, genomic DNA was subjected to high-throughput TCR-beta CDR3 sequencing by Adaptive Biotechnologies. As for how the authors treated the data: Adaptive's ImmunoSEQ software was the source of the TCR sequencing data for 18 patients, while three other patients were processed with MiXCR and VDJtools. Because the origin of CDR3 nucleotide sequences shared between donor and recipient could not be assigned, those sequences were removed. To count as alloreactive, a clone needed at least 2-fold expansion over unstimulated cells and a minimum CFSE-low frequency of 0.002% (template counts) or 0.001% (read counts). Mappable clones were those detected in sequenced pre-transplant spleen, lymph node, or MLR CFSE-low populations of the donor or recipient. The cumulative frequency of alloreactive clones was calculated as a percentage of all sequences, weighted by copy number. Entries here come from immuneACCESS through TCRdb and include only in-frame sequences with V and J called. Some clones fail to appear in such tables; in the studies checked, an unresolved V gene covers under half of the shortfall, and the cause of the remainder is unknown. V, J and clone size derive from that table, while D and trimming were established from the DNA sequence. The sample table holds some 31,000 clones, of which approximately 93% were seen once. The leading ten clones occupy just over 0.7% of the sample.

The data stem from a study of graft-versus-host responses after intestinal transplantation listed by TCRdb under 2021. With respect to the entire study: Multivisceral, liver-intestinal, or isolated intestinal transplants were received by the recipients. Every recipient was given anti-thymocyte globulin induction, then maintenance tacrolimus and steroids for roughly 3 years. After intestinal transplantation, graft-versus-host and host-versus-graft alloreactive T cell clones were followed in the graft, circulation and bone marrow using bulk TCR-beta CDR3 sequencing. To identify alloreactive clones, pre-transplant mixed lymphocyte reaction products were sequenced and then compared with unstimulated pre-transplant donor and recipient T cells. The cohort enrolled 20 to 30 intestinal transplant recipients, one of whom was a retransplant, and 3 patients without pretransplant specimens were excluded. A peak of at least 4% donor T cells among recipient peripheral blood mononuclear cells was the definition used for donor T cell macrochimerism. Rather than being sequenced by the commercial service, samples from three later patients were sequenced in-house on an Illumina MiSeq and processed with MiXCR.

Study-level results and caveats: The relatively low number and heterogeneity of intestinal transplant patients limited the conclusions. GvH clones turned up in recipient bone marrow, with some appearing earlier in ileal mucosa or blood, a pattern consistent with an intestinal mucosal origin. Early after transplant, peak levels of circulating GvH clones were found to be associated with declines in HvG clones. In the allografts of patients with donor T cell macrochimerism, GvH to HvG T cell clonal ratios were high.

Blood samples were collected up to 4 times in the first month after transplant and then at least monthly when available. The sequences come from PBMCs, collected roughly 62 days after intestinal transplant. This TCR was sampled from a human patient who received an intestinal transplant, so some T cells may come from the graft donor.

For the CDR3, the sequence is CASSRDSLGFETQYF. The sequenced DNA: TGTGCCAGCAGTCGTGACAGTCTGGGATTTGAGACCCAGTACTTC. This receptor chain uses TRBV28 and TRBJ2-5, and possibly TRBD1, on 5 matching bases. The CDR3 runs 15 amino acids, cysteine and phenylalanine included. The DNA shown is the 45-base CDR3, in frame from base 1. Trimming at the junction amounts to 5 bases on V and 5 bases on J, and the germline ends lie 18 bases apart. As encoded in the germline V gene, CDR1 is MDHEN while CDR2 is SYDVKM. Beyond the CDR3, the reference TRBV28 and TRBJ2-5 genes provide the residues; the full variable domain reads: DVKVTQSSRYLVKRTGEKVFLECVQDMDHENMFWYRQDPGLGLRLIYFSYDVKMKEKGDIPEGYSVSREKKERFSLILESASTNQTSMYLCASSRDSLGFETQYFGPGTRLLVL.